This TCR beta chain stems from a study of T cell responses to AZD1222 COVID-19 vaccine. Study conclusions and caveats: Clonal diversity was possibly underestimated; the donors were predominantly white British and more often female. A rise in Spike-specific TCR breadth and depth followed two AZD1222 doses.

This CDR3 contains 16 residues. Germline lookup yields CDR1 SNHLY and CDR2 FYNNEI. V trimming: 5 bases; J trimming: 4 bases; junction bases outside the gene matches: 7. Remarks on this clone: Its antigen is unknown.

The assay was immunoSEQ multiplex PCR, and TCRdb's table has in-frame clones only and misses some. Among about 77,000 clones listed, roughly 90% were seen once. The TCR sequence derives from an adult who received the AZD1222 COVID-19 vaccine. The chain combines TRBV2 with TRBJ2-1, with 11 bases fitting TRBD1. This specimen was peripheral blood, taken 28 days after the second AZD1222 dose. The CDR3 spells CASSRTGTGGYNEQFF. The CDR3 nucleotides are TGTGCCAGCAGTCGCACCGGGACAGGGGGTTACAATGAGCAGTTCTTC.